Listed here are 25 T cell receptor beta chains from one sample, sequenced in a study of cytomegalovirus exposure and HLA in healthy donors. The study ran its PCR with 60 Vbeta and 13 Jbeta primers. Sequencing was performed with immunoSEQ multiplex PCR; in TCRdb, only in-frame clones are kept and a portion is missing. The table includes over 50,000 clones, roughly 74% detected once. Source material: PBMCs. Receptor source: a man between 35 and 55 years old in good health and CMV-seropositive.

V gene TRBV27 combines with J gene TRBJ1-2, with no clear D. From germline, CDR1 is MNHEY and CDR2 SMNVEV (reference sequence). V lost 3 bases and J lost 8, with 16 bases in between. The CDR3 has 14 residues. The CDR3 is CASSFRRYGYGYTF. The CDR3 nucleotides are TGTGCCAGCAGTTTTCGAAGATACGGGTACGGCTACACCTTC.

The sample holds many counts of this clone. The V call is TRBV5-1, the J call TRBJ2-7; a possible D gene is TRBD1 (6 bases). This CDR3 spans 13 amino acids. Germline V CDR1 and CDR2: SGHRS, YFSETQ. Trimming shortened V by 3 bases and J by 5 bases, and 12 bases separated the two germline ends. Written as DNA, the CDR3 is TGCGCCAGCAGCTCGGTTACAGGGAACGAGCAGTACTTC. This sequence encodes CASSSVTGNEQYF.

V is TRBV9 and J is TRBJ1-2, with TRBD1 matching 8 bases. The CDR3 runs to 14 residues. CDR1 SGDLS and CDR2 YYNGEE come from the germline V gene. V dropped 3 bases and J dropped 2; count of bases not matched to a gene: 3. CDR3 loop: CASSAQGANYGYTF. CDR3 coding DNA: TGTGCCAGCAGCGCCCAGGGGGCGAACTATGGCTACACCTTC.

The table lists this clone with a count of one. The chain joins TRBV19 to TRBJ2-3; 12 bases match TRBD2. This CDR3 is 15 amino acids long. Germline assignment: CDR1 LNHDA and CDR2 SQIVND (reference sequence). Germline trimming cut 5 bases from V and 3 bases from J; bases unmatched to any gene: 3. Here the CDR3 reads CASSHLAGGTDTQYF. DNA of the CDR3: TGTGCCAGTAGTCACCTAGCGGGGGGGACAGATACGCAGTATTTT.

This chain connects TRBV6-1 to TRBJ1-6, with 10 bases fitting TRBD1. Looked up from germline, CDR1 is MNHNS and CDR2 is SASEGT. V dropped 10 bases and J dropped 5; count of bases not matched to a gene: 2. This CDR3 region has 13 residues. The CDR3 nucleotides are TGTGCCACCGGGACAGGGGATAATTCACCCCTCCACTTT. This encodes CATGTGDNSPLHF.

The gene calls are TRBV9 and TRBJ2-7; D is possibly TRBD1 (6 bases). Trimming pared 4 bases from V and 0 bases from J, leaving 14 bases between. The CDR3 consists of 15 residues. Germline V gene lookup returns CDR1 SGDLS and CDR2 YYNGEE. DNA for the CDR3: TGTGCCAGCAGCCAGGGGACGGTGAGCTCCTACGAGCAGTACTTC. It is translated as CASSQGTVSSYEQYF. Variable domain in full (rest from reference TRBV9 and TRBJ2-7): DSGVTQTPKHLITATGQRVTLRCSPRSGDLSVYWYQQSLDQGLQFLIQYYNGEERAKGNILERFSAQQFPDLHSELNLSSLELGDSALYFCASSQGTVSSYEQYFGPGTRLTVT.

The V and J genes are TRBV6-1 and TRBJ2-5; 8 bases line up with TRBD2. Trimming cost V 2 bases and J 4 bases; bases outside gene matches: 6. There are 15 residues in the CDR3. CDR1 is MNHNS and CDR2 is SASEGT in the germline V gene. As DNA, the CDR3 is TGTGCCAGCAGTGAATTCCCGGGGGGGGGAGAGACCCAGTACTTC. Amino acid sequence: CASSEFPGGGETQYF.

The rearrangement links TRBV30 to TRBJ1-2; tentatively, D is TRBD1 (5 bases). The CDR3 length is 14 residues. In germline, CDR1 is GTSNPN, CDR2 SVGIG (reference sequence). V lost 5 bases and J 5 bases, leaving 18 bases between the germline ends. Here the CDR3 DNA reads TGTGCCTGGGCCCCCCTGACAGTTGATTATGGCTACACCTTC. It encodes CAWAPLTVDYGYTF.

In this sample, this clone turned up a few times. The chain uses TRBV5-4 and TRBJ1-2; 8 nucleotides agree with TRBD1. V lost 0 bases to trimming and J lost 4 bases; unmatched junction nucleotides: 2. CDR1 and CDR2 (germline): SGHNT, YYREEE (reference sequence). This CDR3 region has 14 residues. This chain's CDR3 is CASSLGQGIYGYTF. CDR3 sequence (DNA): TGTGCCAGCAGCTTGGGACAGGGGATCTATGGCTACACCTTC.

By share of the sample, this clone is medium-sized. V is TRBV5-6 and J is TRBJ1-1; D is ambiguous. V was trimmed by 0 bases and J by 7 bases, leaving 7 bases between them. CDR3 length: 12 residues. Germline loops: CDR1 SGHDT, CDR2 YYEEEE. CDR3 sequence: CASSLASGEAFF. The DNA of the CDR3 is TGTGCCAGCAGCTTGGCTTCGGGTGAAGCTTTCTTT.

This chain uses TRBV6-5 with TRBJ2-7, with 13 bases that match TRBD2. V was clipped by 6 bases and J by 4 bases; unmatched bases: 6. This CDR3 region has 15 residues. Germline assignment: CDR1 MNHEY and CDR2 SVGAGI. The CDR3 sequence is CASRSGLAGWYEQYF. CDR3 nucleotide sequence: TGTGCCAGCAGATCGGGACTAGCGGGGTGGTACGAGCAGTACTTC.

As concerns this clone: The same CDR3 is also encoded by other DNA sequences in this sample. This chain links TRBV7-9 with TRBJ2-7, with TRBD2 matching over 12 bases. Germline values: CDR1 SEHNR, CDR2 FQNEAQ (reference sequence). CDR3 size: 16 residues. V shed 4 bases, J shed 0 bases, and the junction held 4 bases outside the gene matches. CDR3 protein: CASSSQTSGGSYEQYF. The DNA of the CDR3 is TGTGCCAGCAGCTCCCAGACTAGCGGGGGCTCCTACGAGCAGTACTTC. The full variable domain, completed using reference TRBV7-9 and TRBJ2-7, is DTGVSQNPRHKITKRGQNVTFRCDPISEHNRLYWYRQTLGQGPEFLTYFQNEAQLEKSRLLSDRFSAERPKGSFSTLEIQRTEQGDSAMYLCASSSQTSGGSYEQYFGPGTRLTVT.

This clone has only a few counts. The chain is built from TRBV15 and TRBJ1-6; 10 positions agree with TRBD1. From germline, CDR1 is LNHNV and CDR2 YYDKDF (reference sequence). This CDR3 comprises 17 residues. Trimming removed 1 base from V and 10 bases from J; junction bases left unmatched: 10. In nucleotides, the CDR3 is TGTGCCACCAGCAGAGCCTCGACAGGGGGCGTCGGATCACCCCTCCACTTT. This translates into CATSRASTGGVGSPLHF. The complete variable domain, with remaining parts taken from reference TRBV15 and TRBJ1-6, reads DAMVIQNPRYQVTQFGKPVTLSCSQTLNHNVMYWYQQKSSQAPKLLFHYYDKDFNNEADTPDNFQSRRPNTSFCFLDIRSPGLGDTAMYLCATSRASTGGVGSPLHFGNGTRLTVT.

The chain uses TRBV6-5 and TRBJ1-1; D perhaps matches TRBD1 (6 bases). Trimming shortened V by 7 bases and J by 9 bases, and 24 bases separated the two germline ends. From germline, CDR1 is MNHEY and CDR2 SVGAGI. The CDR3 runs 15 residues. DNA for the CDR3: TGTGCCAGCATTTCGCAATCTGGGACAACCACGAAAGCTTTCTTT. Translating gives CASISQSGTTTKAFF.

V is TRBV19 and J is TRBJ1-1; D is ambiguous. The germline CDR1 and CDR2 sequences are LNHDA and SQIVND (reference sequence). There are 12 residues in the CDR3. Trimming cost V 6 bases and J 0 bases, with 5 bases left between them. The DNA of the CDR3 is TGTGCCAGTAGCCAGGTGAACACTGAAGCTTTCTTT. It translates to CASSQVNTEAFF.

This clone was counted a single time. The gene calls are TRBV18 and TRBJ2-7; 12 bases are a match to TRBD2. With 4 bases clipped from V and 3 bases from J, the junction kept 4 bases outside the gene matches. CDR3 length: 15 amino acids. Germline assignment: CDR1 KGHSH and CDR2 LQKENI. CDR3 loop: CASSQTSGGSYEQYF. The CDR3 DNA sequence: TGTGCCAGCTCACAAACTAGCGGGGGGAGCTACGAGCAGTACTTC.

DNA of the CDR3: TGTGCCAGCAGTGGGGAGCCCAAGCCAGGAAACACCATATATTTT. As protein: CASSGEPKPGNTIYF. This chain connects TRBV6-4 to TRBJ1-3; D gene unclear. The CDR3 contains 15 residues. V was pared by 4 bases and J by 4 bases, with 14 bases between. The V gene's germline CDR1 is MRHNA and CDR2 SNTAGT.

The J gene is TRBJ2-3, the V gene TRBV7-9; 7 nucleotides match TRBD2. V lost 3 bases and J lost 4; bases outside the gene matches: 1. Per the germline V gene, CDR1 is SEHNR and CDR2 is FQNEAQ (reference sequence). CDR3 size: 13 residues. The CDR3: CASSLLAADTQYF. The CDR3, as DNA: TGTGCCAGCAGCTTGCTAGCGGCAGATACGCAGTATTTT.

The J gene is TRBJ1-5, the V gene TRBV2, with unresolved D. The germline CDR1 and CDR2 sequences are SNHLY and FYNNEI. The CDR3 is 14 residues long. V gave up 3 bases and J gave up 7 bases, with 13 bases separating them. The CDR3 sequence: CASSDLEGGQPQHF. The CDR3, as DNA: TGTGCCAGCAGTGATTTAGAGGGTGGCCAGCCCCAGCATTTT.

The chain joins TRBV10-3 to TRBJ2-7; 7 nucleotides line up with TRBD2. The CDR3 has 16 amino acids. From germline, CDR1 is ENHRY and CDR2 SYGVKD. The trim removed 0 bases at V and 2 bases at J, leaving 7 bases unmatched. The CDR3 sequence: CAISESRGEGPYEQYF. CDR3 sequence (DNA): TGTGCCATCAGTGAGTCGCGAGGGGAGGGACCCTACGAGCAGTACTTC.

This clone was seen only a few times. V usage is TRBV13 and J usage is TRBJ2-7, with D tentatively TRBD2 (7 bases). V gave up 5 bases and J gave up 5 bases, with 22 bases separating them. Germline V gene sequence: CDR1 PRHDT, CDR2 FYEKMQ (reference sequence). The CDR3 length is 16 residues. The CDR3 loop reads CASSRGTPGGGDEQYF. Here the CDR3 DNA reads TGTGCCAGCAGCCGCGGGACACCGGGGGGAGGCGACGAGCAGTACTTC.

V is TRBV30 and J is TRBJ2-7; 7 nucleotides match TRBD1. The CDR3 runs 14 residues. V lost 0 bases, J lost 2 bases, and 4 bases stayed unmatched. Germline V gene sequence: CDR1 GTSNPN, CDR2 SVGIG (reference sequence). The CDR3 reads CAWSVRDRAYEQYF. The CDR3 nucleotides read TGTGCCTGGAGTGTACGGGACAGAGCCTACGAGCAGTACTTC.

This chain uses TRBV6-5 with TRBJ1-1; the D gene is possibly TRBD1 (6 bases). V lost 0 bases and J lost 1, with 6 bases in between. The V gene's germline CDR1 is MNHEY and CDR2 SVGAGI. This CDR3 spans 14 amino acids. CDR3 region: CASSYSTGNTEAFF. Here the CDR3 DNA reads TGTGCCAGCAGTTACTCGACAGGGAACACTGAAGCTTTCTTT.

The V and J genes are TRBV19 and TRBJ1-2, with 7 bases fitting TRBD1. The V gene's germline CDR1 is LNHDA and CDR2 SQIVND (reference sequence). The V and J ends lost 5 bases and 0 bases, in that order; junction bases with no gene match: 6. The length of the CDR3 is 15 residues. The CDR3 nucleotides read TGTGCCAGTAGTCTACGACAGGGAACTAACTATGGCTACACCTTC. Its translation is CASSLRQGTNYGYTF.

This clone was counted once. The rearrangement joins TRBV29-1 to TRBJ1-2; D is unclear. The CDR3 length is 12 residues. Per the germline V gene, CDR1 is SQVTM and CDR2 is ANQGSEA. With 5 bases removed from V and 2 bases from J, the gap between germline ends came to 9 bases. For the CDR3, the DNA is TGCAGCGTTAGGGAGGGAAACTATGGCTACACCTTC. As protein: CSVREGNYGYTF.